This T cell receptor (beta chain) was captured by sequencing in a study of blood T cell repertoires in COVID-19. Background on the study: Samples representing acute and convalescent COVID-19 were sourced from the United States, Italy and Spain.

CDR1 is MNHEY, CDR2 SMNVEV, per germline (reference sequence). This CDR3 has 11 residues. Trimming took off 8 bases at V and 6 bases at J, with 11 bases between the two ends. The method was immunoSEQ multiplex PCR; TCRdb's version includes in-frame clones alone and lacks a portion of them. The sample consists of more than 70,000 clones, roughly 77% of them appearing once. The chain recombines TRBV27 with TRBJ2-7, with a weak D call TRBD2 (6 bases). The sequenced material came from peripheral blood. The sequence was collected from a human donor in a cohort sampled during active COVID-19. The DNA for the CDR3 is TGTGCCAGCTCCCTGGGGGGCGAGCAGTACTTC. It specifies CASSLGGEQYF.